This section outlines one T cell receptor (beta chain) sequence together with its context. What it binds is unknown. Template material for amplifying TCR beta CDR3 regions consisted of RNA transcripts. The HTBI set primed first-round TCR CDR3 RT-PCR. TCRdb ran MiXCR on the multiplex PCR reads and lists one entry per CDR3 protein. The table includes about 420,000 distinct CDR3 sequences, about 15% detected once. The diagnostic basis comprised clinical symptoms, serum thyroxine and TRAb, thyroid ultrasound and orbital computed tomography. The data derive from a study of T cells in Graves' hyperthyroidism and ophthalmopathy. Study-wide points: Most clonotypes that expanded in the thyroid above 0.001 also showed up in blood.

The receptor comes from a woman aged 18-29 years with Graves' hyperthyroidism. The sequenced sample was blood.

Here the CDR3 DNA reads TGCGCCAGCAGCGAACAGGGTACCTACAATGAGCAGTTCTTC. Protein sequence: CASSEQGTYNEQFF. The V gene is TRBV5-1, the J gene TRBJ2-1, with D maybe TRBD1 (6 bases). With 4 bases removed from V and 2 bases from J, the gap between germline ends came to 10 bases. The germline CDR1 and CDR2 sequences are SGHRS and YFSETQ. This CDR3 has 14 amino acids.